Listed below are T cell receptor beta chains from one sample, sequenced in a study of blood T cell repertoires in COVID-19. Assay: immunoSEQ multiplex PCR; the TCRdb copy retains only in-frame clones and omits some. This sample has 150,000 or so clones, with 87% found just once. Sequenced sample: PBMCs or T cells enriched from blood (not recorded which). The receptors were sampled from a woman aged 40 to 50 who had been exposed to COVID-19. Each CDR3 is given without its conserved first and last residue. Each record gives: V gene, J gene, D gene, CDR3 protein. A D gene is named only where the DNA matches it firmly.

V gene: TRBV25-1
J gene: TRBJ2-6
D gene: NA
CDR3 protein: ASSEQGLTGANVLT

V gene: TRBV9
J gene: TRBJ1-2
D gene: TRBD1
CDR3 protein: ASSGGGQKNYGYT

V gene: TRBV28
J gene: TRBJ1-2
D gene: TRBD1
CDR3 protein: ASSPGTGNYGYT

V gene: TRBV12-3/TRBV12-4
J gene: TRBJ1-1
D gene: NA
CDR3 protein: ASSQSRGTEAF

V gene: TRBV5-1
J gene: TRBJ2-1
D gene: TRBD2
CDR3 protein: ASSPSPSSGGYNEQF

V gene: TRBV27
J gene: TRBJ1-5
D gene: TRBD1
CDR3 protein: ASSRGTGVQPQH

V gene: TRBV6-5
J gene: TRBJ2-7
D gene: NA
CDR3 protein: ASSHPPRGRYEQY

V gene: TRBV19
J gene: TRBJ1-5
D gene: TRBD1
CDR3 protein: ASSMGTGGWNQPQH

V gene: TRBV2
J gene: TRBJ2-5
D gene: NA
CDR3 protein: ASSEARLAETQY

V gene: TRBV27
J gene: TRBJ1-4
D gene: TRBD1
CDR3 protein: ASSFQDRNEKLF

V gene: TRBV14
J gene: TRBJ2-6
D gene: NA
CDR3 protein: ASSQEGRGALT

V gene: TRBV14
J gene: TRBJ1-2
D gene: NA
CDR3 protein: ASRQEGEYGYT

V gene: TRBV19
J gene: TRBJ1-3
D gene: NA
CDR3 protein: ASIASFSGNTIY

V gene: TRBV3-1/TRBV3-2
J gene: TRBJ1-2
D gene: NA
CDR3 protein: ASSQDLDRYNYGYT

V gene: TRBV9
J gene: TRBJ1-3
D gene: TRBD1
CDR3 protein: ASSVELLAGGGNTIY

V gene: TRBV4-1
J gene: TRBJ1-5
D gene: NA
CDR3 protein: ASSPGPRGQPQH

V gene: TRBV11-3
J gene: TRBJ2-3
D gene: NA
CDR3 protein: ASSLGGARTDTQY

V gene: TRBV6-5
J gene: TRBJ1-3
D gene: NA
CDR3 protein: ASRTDNTGNTIY

V gene: TRBV19
J gene: TRBJ2-3
D gene: TRBD2
CDR3 protein: ASIGGRVTDTQY

V gene: TRBV6-5
J gene: TRBJ2-2
D gene: NA
CDR3 protein: ASDSGEKAGELF

V gene: TRBV11-1
J gene: TRBJ1-1
D gene: TRBD1
CDR3 protein: ASSKYRGLNTEAF

V gene: TRBV19
J gene: TRBJ2-7
D gene: NA
CDR3 protein: ASIPRYEQY

V gene: TRBV28
J gene: TRBJ2-2
D gene: NA
CDR3 protein: ASSPLRGGAGELF

V gene: TRBV7-8
J gene: TRBJ1-3
D gene: NA
CDR3 protein: ASSLALGVGNTIY

V gene: TRBV4-1
J gene: TRBJ2-2
D gene: NA
CDR3 protein: ASSQVSLQSTGELF

V gene: TRBV3-1/TRBV3-2
J gene: TRBJ1-1
D gene: NA
CDR3 protein: ASSQTADEAF

V gene: TRBV7-9
J gene: TRBJ1-3
D gene: TRBD1
CDR3 protein: ASSFTGQGIRNTIY

V gene: TRBV6-2/TRBV6-3
J gene: TRBJ2-7
D gene: TRBD2
CDR3 protein: ASSLRVAGVRHEQY

V gene: TRBV15
J gene: TRBJ2-2
D gene: NA
CDR3 protein: ATSRVSLDPGELF

V gene: TRBV5-4
J gene: TRBJ2-1
D gene: TRBD2
CDR3 protein: ASSLSATSGGANEQF

V gene: TRBV27
J gene: TRBJ1-2
D gene: TRBD1
CDR3 protein: ASSTTDRASGYT

V gene: TRBV7-2
J gene: TRBJ2-3
D gene: NA
CDR3 protein: ASSTDWIDTQY

V gene: TRBV19
J gene: TRBJ2-7
D gene: TRBD1
CDR3 protein: ASSILASGTGIPEQY

V gene: TRBV28
J gene: TRBJ1-2
D gene: TRBD1
CDR3 protein: ASSSGQGSRYGYT

V gene: TRBV7-9
J gene: TRBJ2-1
D gene: TRBD2
CDR3 protein: ASTLLAGGQNNEQF

V gene: TRBV19
J gene: TRBJ2-1
D gene: NA
CDR3 protein: ASSRGGVGEQF